This TCR beta chain is drawn from a study of OX40 agonist ivuxolimab in advanced cancers. V was shortened by 1 base and J by 0 bases, with 7 bases between the two germline ends. The CDR3 totals 15 residues. Germline V CDR1 and CDR2: LNHDA, SQIVND (reference sequence). Clones were sequenced by immunoSEQ multiplex PCR, and TCRdb holds only the in-frame ones, with some missing. The data contain 20,000 to 25,000 clones, 80% to 90% of them singletons. Exclusion applied to patients with autoimmune disease history or systemic immunosuppression. This clonotype was obtained from an adult with an advanced solid tumor such as melanoma, head and neck, liver or kidney cancer. Here the sequenced sample was CD4+ or CD8+ T cells sorted from blood, taken in a trial of the OX40 agonist ivuxolimab. This chain links TRBV19 with TRBJ1-3; no firm D call. CDR3 loop: CASSIVGNSGNTIYF. In DNA, the CDR3 is TGTGCCAGTAGTATAGTGGGCAACTCTGGAAACACCATATATTTT. Full variable domain (missing parts from reference TRBV19 and TRBJ1-3): DGGITQSPKYLFRKEGQNVTLSCEQNLNHDAMYWYRQDPGQGLRLIYYSQIVNDFQKGDIAEGYSVSREKKESFPLTVTSAQKNPTAFYLCASSIVGNSGNTIYFGEGSWLTVV.